The TCR beta chain under discussion was sequenced for a study of control samples from healthy donors and cancer patients. Clones were sequenced by immunoSEQ multiplex PCR, and TCRdb holds only the in-frame ones, with some missing. The profile shows more than 90,000 clones, 75% to 90% of them singletons. Trimming took 5 bases from V and 1 from J; bases not matched to a gene: 7. The CDR3 spans 16 residues. The germline V gene has CDR1 SEHNR and CDR2 FQNEAQ (reference sequence). The chain has TRBV7-9 and TRBJ2-2; 7 bases match TRBD1. This TCR was recovered from a young man in good health. Sequenced sample: blood. This CDR3 is CASSKRGGGNTGELFF. The CDR3 region has the DNA TGTGCCAGCAGCAAACGAGGGGGCGGGAACACCGGGGAGCTGTTTTTT.